This T cell receptor beta chain was sequenced in a study of T cells in Graves' hyperthyroidism and ophthalmopathy. Study-level findings and limits: Prediction of ophthalmopathy progression came a median around 7.1 months pre-onset. Blood also held most thyroid clonotypes expanded beyond 0.001.

Amplified TCR beta CDR3 regions derived from RNA transcripts. TCR CDR3 regions were first amplified by RT-PCR with HTBI primers. TCRdb reanalysed the multiplex PCR reads using MiXCR and keeps one entry per CDR3 protein. The sample has roughly 180,000 distinct CDR3 sequences, approximately 17% seen once. Per the germline V gene, CDR1 is MDHEN and CDR2 is SYDVKM. V was shortened by 7 bases and J by 8 bases, with 17 bases between the two germline ends. The length of the CDR3 is 13 residues. Reasons for excluding patients were uncontrolled infection, other autoimmune disease, pregnancy or lactation. Diagnoses used clinical symptoms, serum thyroxine and TRAb, thyroid ultrasound and orbital computed tomography. On this clonotype: Its matching antigen is unknown.

The sample taken for sequencing was blood. The gene calls are TRBV28 and TRBJ1-2, with D possibly being TRBD1 (5 bases). The receptor's source is a woman in her forties or fifties with Graves' hyperthyroidism. This CDR3 is CASTPMGRGGYTF. In nucleotides, the CDR3 is TGTGCCAGCACCCCTATGGGGAGGGGAGGCTACACCTTC.